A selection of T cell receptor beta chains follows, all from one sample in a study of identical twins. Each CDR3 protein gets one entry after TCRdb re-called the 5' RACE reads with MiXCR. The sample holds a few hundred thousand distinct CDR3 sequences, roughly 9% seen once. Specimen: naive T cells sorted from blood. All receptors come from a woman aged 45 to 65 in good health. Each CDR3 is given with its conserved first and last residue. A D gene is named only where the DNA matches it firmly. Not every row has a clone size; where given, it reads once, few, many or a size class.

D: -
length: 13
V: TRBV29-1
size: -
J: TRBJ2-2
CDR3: CSVDGGDPGELFF
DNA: TGCAGCGTTGATGGCGGGGATCCCGGGGAGCTGTTTTTT

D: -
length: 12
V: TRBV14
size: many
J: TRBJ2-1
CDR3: CASSQLWYEQFF
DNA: TGTGCCAGCAGCCAGCTTTGGTATGAGCAGTTCTTC

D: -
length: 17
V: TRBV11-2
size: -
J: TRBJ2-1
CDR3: CASSLWSSESLYNEQFF
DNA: TGTGCCAGCAGCTTATGGTCTAGCGAGAGCCTCTACAATGAGCAGTTCTTC

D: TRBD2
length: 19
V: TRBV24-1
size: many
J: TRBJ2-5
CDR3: CATSDLKGLAGGPQETQYF
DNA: TGTGCCACCAGTGATTTGAAGGGGCTAGCGGGAGGGCCTCAAGAGACCCAGTACTTC

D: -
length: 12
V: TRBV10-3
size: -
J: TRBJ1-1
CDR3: CAIREGNTEAFF
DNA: TGTGCCATCAGAGAAGGTAACACTGAAGCTTTCTTT

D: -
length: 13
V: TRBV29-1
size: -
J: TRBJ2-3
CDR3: CSVEDDGLLTQYF
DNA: TGCAGCGTTGAAGATGATGGCCTCCTCACGCAGTATTTT

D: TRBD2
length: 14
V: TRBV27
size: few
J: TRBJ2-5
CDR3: CASRRLAPQETQYF
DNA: TGTGCCAGCAGGAGACTAGCGCCACAAGAGACCCAGTACTTC

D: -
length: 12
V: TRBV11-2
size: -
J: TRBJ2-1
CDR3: CSSSLGGNEQFF
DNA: TGTTCCAGCAGCTTAGGAGGGAATGAGCAGTTCTTC

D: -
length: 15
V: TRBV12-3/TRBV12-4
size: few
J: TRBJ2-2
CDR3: CASSLVASRTGELFF
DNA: TGTGCCAGCAGTTTAGTCGCATCCCGAACCGGGGAGCTGTTTTTT

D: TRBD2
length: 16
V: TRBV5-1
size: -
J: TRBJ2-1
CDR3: CASSASLAGRMDEQFF
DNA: TGCGCCAGCTCTGCCTCACTAGCGGGAAGGATGGATGAGCAGTTCTTC

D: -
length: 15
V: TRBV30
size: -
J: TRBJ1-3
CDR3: CAWSNRDHSGNTIYF
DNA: TGTGCCTGGAGTAACCGGGATCACTCTGGAAACACCATATATTTT

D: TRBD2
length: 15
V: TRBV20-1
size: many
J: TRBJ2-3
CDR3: CSAGRTSGGADTQYF
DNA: TGCAGTGCTGGGCGGACTAGCGGGGGGGCAGATACGCAGTATTTT

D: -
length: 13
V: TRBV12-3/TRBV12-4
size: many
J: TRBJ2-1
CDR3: CASSHDSNNEQFF
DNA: TGTGCCAGCAGTCACGACAGTAACAATGAGCAGTTCTTC

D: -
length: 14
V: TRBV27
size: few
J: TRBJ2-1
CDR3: CASSLATAYNEQFF
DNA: TGTGCCAGCAGTTTAGCGACTGCCTACAATGAGCAGTTCTTC

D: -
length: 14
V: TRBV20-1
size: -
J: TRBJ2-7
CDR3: CSARDPRISYEQYF
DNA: TGCAGTGCTAGAGATCCCCGGATCTCCTACGAGCAGTACTTC

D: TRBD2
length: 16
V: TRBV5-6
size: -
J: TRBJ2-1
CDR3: CASSFLSGRAFNEQFF
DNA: TGTGCCAGCAGCTTTCTGAGCGGGAGGGCTTTTAATGAGCAGTTCTTC

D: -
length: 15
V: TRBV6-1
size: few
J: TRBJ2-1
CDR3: CASSDRDTVSPEQFF
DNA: TGTGCCAGCAGTGACCGGGACACAGTAAGCCCTGAGCAGTTCTTC

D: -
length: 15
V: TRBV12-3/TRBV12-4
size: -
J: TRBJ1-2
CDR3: CASSFSRVVLSGYTF
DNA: TGTGCCAGCAGTTTTTCTCGGGTCGTACTAAGTGGCTACACCTTC

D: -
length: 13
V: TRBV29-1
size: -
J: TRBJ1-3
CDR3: CSALGLLGNTIYF
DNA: TGCAGCGCCCTCGGGCTACTTGGAAACACCATATATTTT

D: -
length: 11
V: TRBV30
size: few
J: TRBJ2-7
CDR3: CAWTLGPRWYF
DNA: TGTGCCTGGACCCTAGGGCCTCGATGGTACTTC

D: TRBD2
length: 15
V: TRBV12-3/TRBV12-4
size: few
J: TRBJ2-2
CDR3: CASRVGLAGAGELFF
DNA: TGTGCCAGCAGGGTCGGACTAGCGGGAGCGGGGGAGCTGTTTTTT

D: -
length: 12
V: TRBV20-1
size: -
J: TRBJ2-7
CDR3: CSALQLDHEQYF
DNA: TGCAGTGCCTTGCAACTAGACCACGAGCAGTACTTC

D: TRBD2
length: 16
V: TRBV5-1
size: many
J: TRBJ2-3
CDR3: CASSFGLAGRMDTQYF
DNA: TGCGCCAGCAGCTTTGGGCTAGCGGGAAGAATGGATACGCAGTATTTT

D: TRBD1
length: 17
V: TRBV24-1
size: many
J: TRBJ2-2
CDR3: CATSDLPPQGKDGELFF
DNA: TGTGCCACCAGTGATTTACCTCCACAGGGGAAGGACGGGGAGCTGTTTTTT

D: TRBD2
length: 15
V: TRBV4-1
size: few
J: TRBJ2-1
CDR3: CASSQSGAYYNEQFF
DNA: TGCGCCAGCAGCCAGAGCGGGGCCTACTACAATGAGCAGTTCTTC

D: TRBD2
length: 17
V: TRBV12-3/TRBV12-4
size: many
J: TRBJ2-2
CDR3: CASTPPTSGSVTGELFF
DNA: TGTGCCAGCACTCCTCCGACTAGCGGGAGTGTCACCGGGGAGCTGTTTTTT

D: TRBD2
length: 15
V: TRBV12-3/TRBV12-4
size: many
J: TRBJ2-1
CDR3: CASSLRSGRVNEQFF
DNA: TGTGCCAGCAGTTTACGTAGCGGGAGAGTCAATGAGCAGTTCTTC

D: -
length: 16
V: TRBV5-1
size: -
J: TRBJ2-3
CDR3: CASSLGGVGPTDTQYF
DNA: TGCGCCAGCAGCTTAGGGGGAGTGGGTCCTACAGATACGCAGTATTTT